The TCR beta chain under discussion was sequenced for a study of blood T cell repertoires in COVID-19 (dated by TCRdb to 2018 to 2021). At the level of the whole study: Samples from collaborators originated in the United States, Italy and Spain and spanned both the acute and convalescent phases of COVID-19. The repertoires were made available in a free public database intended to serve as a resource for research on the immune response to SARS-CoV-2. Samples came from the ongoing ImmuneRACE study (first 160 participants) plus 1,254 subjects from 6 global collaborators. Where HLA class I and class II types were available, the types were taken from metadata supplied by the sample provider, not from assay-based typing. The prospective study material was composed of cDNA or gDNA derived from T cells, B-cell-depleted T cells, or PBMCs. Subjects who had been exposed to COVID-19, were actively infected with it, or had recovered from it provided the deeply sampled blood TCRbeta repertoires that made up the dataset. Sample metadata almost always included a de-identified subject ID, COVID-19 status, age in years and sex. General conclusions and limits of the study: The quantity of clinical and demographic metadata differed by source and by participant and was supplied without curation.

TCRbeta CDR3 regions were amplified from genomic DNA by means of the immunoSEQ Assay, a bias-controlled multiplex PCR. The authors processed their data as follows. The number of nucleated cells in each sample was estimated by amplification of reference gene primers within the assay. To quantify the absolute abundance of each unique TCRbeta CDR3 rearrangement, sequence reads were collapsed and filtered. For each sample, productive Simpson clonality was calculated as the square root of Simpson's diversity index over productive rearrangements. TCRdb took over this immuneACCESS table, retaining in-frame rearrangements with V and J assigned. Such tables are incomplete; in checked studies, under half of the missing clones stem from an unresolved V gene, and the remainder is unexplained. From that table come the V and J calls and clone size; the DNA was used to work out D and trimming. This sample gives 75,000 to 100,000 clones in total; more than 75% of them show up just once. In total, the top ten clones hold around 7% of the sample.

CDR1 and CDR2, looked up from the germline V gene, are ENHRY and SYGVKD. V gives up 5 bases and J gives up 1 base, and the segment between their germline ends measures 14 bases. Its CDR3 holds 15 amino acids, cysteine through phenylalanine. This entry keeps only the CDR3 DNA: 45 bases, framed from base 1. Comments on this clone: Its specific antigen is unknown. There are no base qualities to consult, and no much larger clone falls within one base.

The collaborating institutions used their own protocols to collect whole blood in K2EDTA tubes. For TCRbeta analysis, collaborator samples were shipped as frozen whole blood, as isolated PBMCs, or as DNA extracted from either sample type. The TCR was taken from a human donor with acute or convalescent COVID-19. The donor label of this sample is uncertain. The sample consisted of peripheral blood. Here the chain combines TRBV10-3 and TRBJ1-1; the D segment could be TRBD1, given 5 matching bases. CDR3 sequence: CAISWSKGENTEAFF. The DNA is TGTGCCATCAGTTGGTCCAAAGGGGAGAACACTGAAGCTTTCTTT.